This passage covers 16 T cell receptor beta chains from one sample sequenced in a study of radiotherapy plus CTLA-4 blockade in lung cancer. Generated by immunoSEQ multiplex PCR, the TCRdb table keeps only in-frame clones and is missing some. The sample has 60,000 to 70,000 clones, 79% seen once. The specimen comprised peripheral blood, sampled from a patient treated with radiotherapy plus ipilimumab. These receptors were collected from a human donor with non-small cell lung cancer who had a complete response to radiotherapy plus ipilimumab.

This sequence joins TRBV7-2 and TRBJ1-1; TRBD1 matches 9 bases. The germline V gene has CDR1 SGHTA and CDR2 FQGNSA. This CDR3 has 15 amino acids. J gave up 3 bases and V 4 bases, and 6 bases lay outside the gene matches. The CDR3 coding sequence is TGTGCCAGCAGCTCGAAACAGGGGGCGTACACTGAAGCTTTCTTT. Encoded protein: CASSSKQGAYTEAFF.

The CDR3, as DNA: TGCGCCAGCAGCCCCTGGGACAGGACCTACGAGCAGTACTTC. This translates into CASSPWDRTYEQYF. The V gene is TRBV5-1, the J gene TRBJ2-7; 8 bases match TRBD1. This CDR3 region has 14 residues. Trimming took 4 bases from V and 2 from J; bases not matched to a gene: 5. Germline-derived CDR1 and CDR2 are SGHRS and YFSETQ.

This chain links TRBV4-2 with TRBJ1-4; no definite D call. CDR3 size: 12 residues. Germline V gene lookup returns CDR1 LGHNA and CDR2 YNFKEQ. Deletions cut 5 bases from V and 8 bases from J, with 9 bases between. The CDR3 nucleotides are TGTGCCAGCAGCTACCGTGGGGAAAAACTGTTTTTT. As protein: CASSYRGEKLFF.

The chain joins TRBV30 to TRBJ1-1, with D possibly TRBD1 on 6 matching bases. V gave up 4 bases and J gave up 3 bases, with 12 bases separating them. CDR1 GTSNPN and CDR2 SVGIG come from the germline V gene (reference sequence). This CDR3 is built from 13 residues. The CDR3 DNA reads TGTGCCTGGAACGGGGGCGGGTACACTGAAGCTTTCTTT. Translated: CAWNGGGYTEAFF. The variable domain in full, with the rest retrieved from reference TRBV30 and TRBJ1-1, is SQTIHQWPATLVQPVGSPLSLECTVEGTSNPNLYWYRQAAGRGLQLLFYSVGIGQISSEVPQNLSASRPQDRQFILSSKKLLLSDSGFYLCAWNGGGYTEAFFGQGTRLTVV.

J is TRBJ2-7 and V is TRBV14, with D unresolved. The germline V gene has CDR1 SGHDN and CDR2 FVKESK. Trimming cost V 1 base and J 7 bases, with 11 bases left between them. This CDR3 has 13 residues. The CDR3 loop is CASSQVGRTEQYF. The CDR3 bases are TGTGCCAGCAGCCAAGTAGGCCGTACGGAGCAGTACTTC.

The chain links TRBV30 to TRBJ1-1; D is uncertain. The V end lost 0 bases, the J end lost 7 bases, and 12 bases lay between the germline ends. CDR3 length equals 13 residues. Per germline, CDR1 GTSNPN and CDR2 SVGIG (reference sequence). The CDR3 DNA is TGTGCCTGGAGTGTAGGGCGGACCCTTGAAGCTTTCTTT. Its protein product is CAWSVGRTLEAFF.

The J gene is TRBJ2-3, the V gene TRBV5-4, with 7 nucleotides matching TRBD2. The CDR3 contains 15 residues. V was clipped by 3 bases and J by 0 bases; unmatched bases: 4. Germline V gene lookup returns CDR1 SGHNT and CDR2 YYREEE (reference sequence). CDR3 sequence: CASSSRAGSTDTQYF. The CDR3 nucleotides are TGTGCCAGCAGCTCTCGAGCGGGGAGCACAGATACGCAGTATTTT.

The chain recombines TRBV30 with TRBJ2-7, with D possibly being TRBD1 (6 bases). From germline, CDR1 is GTSNPN and CDR2 SVGIG (reference sequence). Trimming pared 2 bases from V and 0 bases from J, leaving 20 bases between. The CDR3 consists of 17 residues. The CDR3 protein is CAWSPSVGHPSSYEQYV. The CDR3 nucleotides are TGTGCCTGGAGTCCGAGTGTGGGACACCCTAGCTCCTACGAGCAGTACGTC.

The J gene is TRBJ2-1, the V gene TRBV5-1, with D perhaps TRBD1 (6 bases). Germline CDR1 SGHRS, CDR2 YFSETQ. The V end was cut by 2 bases, the J end by 8 bases, with 11 bases between. This CDR3 has 13 residues. For the CDR3, the DNA is TGCGCCAGCAGCTTACAGGGCCTCGATGAGCAGTTCTTC. Its translation is CASSLQGLDEQFF.

The chain couples TRBV4-3 to TRBJ2-2; 8 bases match TRBD1. CDR1 is LGHNA and CDR2 is YSLEER in the germline V gene. V was clipped by 3 bases and J by 6 bases; unmatched bases: 3. The length of the CDR3 is 14 residues. The DNA of the CDR3 is TGCGCCAGCAGCCAGGGGACAGGCCCCGGGGAGCTGTTTTTT. This encodes CASSQGTGPGELFF.

This clone was counted only a few times. This chain links TRBV7-6 with TRBJ2-1, with 8 bases that match TRBD2. Germline CDR1 and CDR2: SGHVS and FNYEAQ. Trimming at V came to 4 bases and at J to 8 bases, leaving 7 bases not matched to a gene. CDR3 length equals 14 residues. CDR3 coding DNA: TGTGCCAGCAGCTGGGGCGGGGGGTTAGATGAGCAGTTCTTC. Amino acids: CASSWGGGLDEQFF.

V and J are TRBV7-9 and TRBJ1-2; D may be TRBD1 (5 bases). The germline V and J ends were trimmed by 10 bases and 0 bases, with 15 bases remaining between them. The CDR3 runs 14 residues. CDR1 SEHNR and CDR2 FQNEAQ come from the germline V gene (reference sequence). This chain's CDR3 is CAISRGIPNYGYTF. DNA of the CDR3: TGTGCCATCTCCCGGGGGATCCCTAACTATGGCTACACCTTC.

This clone has more than one count but fewer than ten. The J gene is TRBJ2-5, the V gene TRBV5-1; maybe TRBD2 (6 bases). V shed 6 bases and J shed 4 bases, with 13 bases lying between them. This CDR3 is built from 13 residues. The germline gives CDR1 SGHRS, CDR2 YFSETQ. CDR3 sequence reads: CASNMQGGETQYF. CDR3 bases: TGCGCCAGCAATATGCAGGGAGGAGAGACCCAGTACTTC.

This rearrangement joins TRBV5-1 to TRBJ1-2, with D possibly TRBD1 on 5 matching bases. V lost 4 bases to trimming and J lost 7 bases, with 23 bases between them. This CDR3 contains 16 residues. Looked up from germline, CDR1 is SGHRS and CDR2 is YFSETQ. The CDR3 DNA sequence: TGCGCCAGCAGCCCTACCGGCCTGGGGGGGGTTAGTGGCTACACCTTC. Amino acids: CASSPTGLGGVSGYTF.

This clone was detected a few times. The genes are TRBV30 and TRBJ2-1; TRBD1 is a possible D gene (5 bases). CDR1 is GTSNPN, CDR2 SVGIG, per germline (reference sequence). This CDR3 spans 14 amino acids. V lost 4 bases to trimming and J lost 6 bases, with 16 bases between them. In DNA, the CDR3 is TGTGCCTGGAATTGGGAACTGGGGCTCAATGAGCAGTTCTTC. This translates into CAWNWELGLNEQFF.

The chain joins TRBV5-6 to TRBJ2-2; D unresolved. Germline V gene sequence: CDR1 SGHDT, CDR2 YYEEEE. CDR3 length equals 15 residues. V was cut by 5 bases and J by 6 bases, with 17 bases left in between. In DNA, the CDR3 is TGTGCCAGCAGGACTCGTCTTCTATCGGCCGGGGAGCTGTTTTTT. This codes for CASRTRLLSAGELFF.